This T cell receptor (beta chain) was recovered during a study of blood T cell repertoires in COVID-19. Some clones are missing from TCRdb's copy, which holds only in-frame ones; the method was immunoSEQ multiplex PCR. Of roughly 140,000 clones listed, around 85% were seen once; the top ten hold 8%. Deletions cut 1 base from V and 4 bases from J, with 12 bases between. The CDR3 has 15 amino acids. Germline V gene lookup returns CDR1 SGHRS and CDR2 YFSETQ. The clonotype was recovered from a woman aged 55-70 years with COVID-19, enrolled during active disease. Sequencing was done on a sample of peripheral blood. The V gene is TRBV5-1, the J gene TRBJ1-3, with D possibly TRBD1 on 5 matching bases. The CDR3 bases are TGCGCCAGCAGCTTGCTTTCAGGGAAAGGAAACACCATATATTTT. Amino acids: CASSLLSGKGNTIYF.